Listed below are T cell receptor beta chains from one sample, sequenced in a study of blood T cell repertoires in COVID-19. Sequenced by immunoSEQ multiplex PCR; TCRdb stores in-frame clones only, minus some. The sample includes 45,000 to 65,000 clones, about nine tenths of them seen just once. The sequenced sample consisted of peripheral blood. The origin of the receptors is an elderly man with active or convalescent COVID-19. Each CDR3 is given with its conserved first and last residue. A D gene is named only where the DNA matches it firmly. Clone size is not always given. Where it is, it says once, few, many or a class for expanded clones.

j_call v_call d_call clone_size cdr3_aa cdr3_nt
TRBJ1-1 TRBV6-6 TRBD1 - CASSSPGTGDTEAFF TGTGCCAGCAGTTCTCCCGGGACAGGGGACACTGAAGCTTTCTTT
TRBJ1-3 TRBV27 - - CASSPIAVAGNTIYF TGTGCCAGCAGTCCCATCGCGGTCGCCGGAAACACCATATATTTT
TRBJ2-2 TRBV5-1 TRBD1 - CASSLAVSQGVTGELFF TGCGCCAGCAGCTTGGCCGTTTCACAGGGGGTCACCGGGGAGCTGTTTTTT
TRBJ2-5 TRBV5-1 TRBD2 - CASSLAGTSGQETQYF TGCGCCAGCAGCTTGGCAGGGACTAGCGGCCAAGAGACCCAGTACTTC
TRBJ1-2 TRBV7-2 - - CASSLSEGGYTF TGTGCCAGCAGCTTATCGGAGGGTGGCTACACCTTC
TRBJ2-7 TRBV6-5 - - CASIPAGRPGEQYF TGTGCCAGCATCCCAGCGGGCCGTCCGGGTGAGCAGTACTTC
TRBJ2-2 TRBV21-1 - - CASSKRHGLAGANTGELFF TGTGCCAGCAGCAAAAGGCACGGACTAGCGGGAGCGAACACCGGGGAGCTGTTTTTT
TRBJ2-4 TRBV19 - - CASSVIPWGENIQYF TGTGCCAGTAGTGTCATCCCCTGGGGGGAAAACATTCAGTACTTC
TRBJ2-4 TRBV19 - once CASSKHQAKNIQYF TGTGCCAGTAGCAAACACCAAGCCAAAAACATTCAGTACTTC
TRBJ1-2 TRBV30 - - CAWNNLNYGYTF TGTGCCTGGAACAACCTCAACTATGGCTACACCTTC
TRBJ2-1 TRBV7-2 - - CASNQNNEQFF TGTGCCAGCAATCAAAACAATGAGCAGTTCTTC
TRBJ2-3 TRBV5-1 - - CASSWTETTDTQYF TGCGCCAGCAGCTGGACAGAAACCACAGATACGCAGTATTTT
TRBJ1-1 TRBV6-5 - - CASRPMRDEAFF TGTGCCAGCAGGCCTATGCGGGATGAGGCTTTCTTT
TRBJ2-1 TRBV7-6 - - CASSFRPDSTYNEQFF TGTGCCAGCAGCTTCCGACCGGACAGCACCTACAATGAGCAGTTCTTC
TRBJ1-1 TRBV18 - - CASSRQQGPEAFF TGTGCCAGCTCACGCCAACAGGGCCCTGAAGCTTTCTTT
TRBJ2-3 TRBV2 - once CASSWGELGTQYF TGTGCCAGCAGTTGGGGGGAGCTCGGTACGCAGTATTTT
TRBJ2-7 TRBV6-4 - - CASRTLGRSSYEQYF TGTGCCAGCAGGACCCTGGGGAGGAGCTCCTACGAGCAGTACTTC
TRBJ1-4 TRBV5-5 TRBD1 - CASSPRTGAANEKLFF TGTGCCAGCAGCCCTAGGACAGGGGCGGCTAATGAAAAACTGTTTTTT
TRBJ1-4 TRBV18 - - CASLGGADEKLFF TGTGCCAGCCTCGGGGGAGCGGACGAAAAACTGTTTTTT
TRBJ1-6 TRBV11-1 - - CASSQQSGNSPLHF TGTGCCAGCAGCCAACAAAGCGGGAATTCACCCCTCCACTTT
TRBJ1-6 TRBV6-5 - once CASSSYRVWNSPLHF TGTGCCAGCAGTTCCTACAGGGTTTGGAATTCACCCCTCCACTTT
TRBJ2-1 TRBV24-1 TRBD2 - CATSDLTSGGSSYNEQFF TGTGCCACCAGTGATTTAACTAGCGGGGGAAGCTCCTACAATGAGCAGTTCTTC
TRBJ1-5 TRBV18 TRBD1 - CASSPGTGESNQPQHF TGTGCCAGCTCACCCGGGACAGGGGAAAGCAATCAGCCCCAGCATTTT
TRBJ1-4 TRBV28 - few CASSYPDSPEKLFF TGTGCCAGCAGTTACCCAGACAGTCCCGAAAAACTGTTTTTT
TRBJ2-5 TRBV7-9 TRBD1 - CASSLDRVQETQYF TGTGCCAGCAGCCTGGACAGGGTCCAAGAGACCCAGTACTTC
TRBJ2-1 TRBV11-2 TRBD2 - CASSPHGGVVKEQFF TGTGCCAGCAGCCCCCACGGGGGGGTTGTAAAGGAGCAGTTCTTC
TRBJ2-7 TRBV29-1 TRBD1 few CSVGLQGGLVYEQYF TGCAGCGTTGGATTACAGGGGGGATTGGTCTACGAGCAGTACTTC
TRBJ1-1 TRBV6-6 TRBD1 few CASRDRGNTEAFF TGTGCCAGCAGAGACAGGGGGAACACTGAAGCTTTCTTT
TRBJ2-7 TRBV19 - - CASEDRAGSYEQYF TGTGCCAGTGAAGACAGGGCGGGGTCCTACGAGCAGTACTTC
TRBJ2-3 TRBV7-2 TRBD2 - CASSFRLAGGPDTQYF TGTGCCAGCAGCTTCCGACTAGCGGGGGGGCCGGATACGCAGTATTTT
TRBJ2-5 TRBV28 TRBD1 - CASTTGGQGLETQYF TGTGCCAGCACCACGGGGGGACAGGGGCTAGAGACCCAGTACTTC
TRBJ1-1 TRBV6-5 TRBD1 - CASSTRDRGTEAFF TGTGCCAGCAGTACGCGGGACAGGGGCACTGAAGCTTTCTTT
TRBJ2-5 TRBV19 TRBD2 - CASSNLRGAYETQYF TGTGCCAGTAGTAATTTGCGGGGGGCTTACGAGACCCAGTACTTC
TRBJ2-1 TRBV7-2 TRBD2 - CASSSSDGLDNNEQFF TGTGCCAGCAGCAGCTCGGACGGACTAGATAACAATGAGCAGTTCTTC
TRBJ2-1 TRBV11-3 TRBD1 - CASSLSRTGLNEQFF TGTGCCAGCAGCTTATCCCGGACAGGGTTGAATGAGCAGTTCTTC
TRBJ2-7 TRBV2 TRBD2 - CASSETSGSYEQYF TGTGCCAGCAGTGAGACTAGCGGGAGTTACGAGCAGTACTTC
TRBJ2-7 TRBV4-1 TRBD1 - CASSRTTGGTGAYEQYF TGCGCCAGCAGCCGAACAACCGGTGGGACAGGGGCCTACGAGCAGTACTTC
TRBJ1-4 TRBV27 TRBD1 - CASRDRGEKLFF TGTGCCAGCAGGGACAGGGGGGAAAAACTGTTTTTT
TRBJ2-1 TRBV7-2 - - CASGGAVGYEQFF TGTGCCAGCGGGGGGGCGGTTGGGTATGAGCAGTTCTTC
TRBJ2-2 TRBV7-2 - few CASSLKLGERTGELFF TGTGCCAGCAGCTTAAAATTAGGAGAACGGACCGGGGAGCTGTTTTTT
TRBJ2-1 TRBV5-4 - - CASSPPGRNNEQFF TGTGCCAGCAGCCCCCCGGGGAGGAACAATGAGCAGTTCTTC
TRBJ2-5 TRBV28 TRBD2 - CASSPSPWGGQETQYF TGTGCCAGCAGTCCATCGCCGTGGGGGGGCCAAGAGACCCAGTACTTC
TRBJ1-2 TRBV6-1 TRBD1 once CASSDRDRFGYTF TGTGCCAGCAGTGACCGGGACAGATTTGGCTACACCTTC
TRBJ2-1 TRBV18 TRBD1 - CASSPGTGGRNEQFF TGTGCCAGCTCACCAGGGACAGGGGGACGGAATGAGCAGTTCTTC
TRBJ2-1 TRBV3-1/TRBV3-2 - - CASSQGLDSEQFF TGTGCCAGCAGCCAAGGATTGGACAGTGAGCAGTTCTTC